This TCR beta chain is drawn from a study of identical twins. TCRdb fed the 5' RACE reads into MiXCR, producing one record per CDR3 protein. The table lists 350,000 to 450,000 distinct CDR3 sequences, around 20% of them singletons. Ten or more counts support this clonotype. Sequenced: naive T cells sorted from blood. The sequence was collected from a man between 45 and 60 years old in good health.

The CDR3 DNA sequence: TGTGCCAGCAGCCCCGACGGCTATCGGGACGAGCAGTACTTC. Amino acid sequence: CASSPDGYRDEQYF. The gene calls are TRBV7-2 and TRBJ2-7; D is uncertain. Germline assignment: CDR1 SGHTA and CDR2 FQGNSA. This CDR3 is 14 amino acids long. Trimming took off 5 bases at V and 5 bases at J, with 16 bases between the two ends.